A single sample is the source of the 27 T cell receptor beta chains below, sequenced in a study of blood T cell repertoires in COVID-19. The protocol was immunoSEQ multiplex PCR, while the TCRdb copy is restricted to in-frame clones and leaves out a portion. The repertoire consists of roughly 60,000 clones, with roughly 74% occurring once and the leading ten covering roughly 25%. Sequencing was done on a sample of peripheral blood. The origin of the receptors is a human donor in a cohort sampled during active COVID-19.

The V call is TRBV2, the J call TRBJ1-2; no reliable D call. This CDR3 contains 11 residues. Germline CDR1 reads SNHLY; CDR2 reads FYNNEI. The V and J ends lost 3 bases and 8 bases respectively, with 7 bases between them. CDR3 coding DNA: TGTGCCAGCAGTGAGAGGGTCGGCTACACCTTC. Its translation: CASSERVGYTF.

This chain links TRBV6-6 with TRBJ2-7; TRBD1 agrees at 8 bases. V shed 7 bases, J shed 5 bases, and the junction held 10 bases outside the gene matches. CDR1 is MNHNY, CDR2 SVGAGI, per germline (reference sequence). This CDR3 has 14 residues. CDR3 sequence: CASTARQGINEQYF. In DNA form, the CDR3 reads TGTGCCAGCACCGCTCGACAGGGGATAAACGAGCAGTACTTC.

The chain couples TRBV6-1 to TRBJ1-2; 7 bases fit TRBD1. This CDR3 contains 14 residues. The germline V gene encodes CDR1 MNHNS and CDR2 SASEGT. The trim removed 3 bases at V and 4 bases at J, leaving 5 bases unmatched. CDR3 sequence: CASSEQGGFYGYTF. CDR3 nucleotides: TGTGCCAGCAGTGAGCAGGGGGGATTCTATGGCTACACCTTC.

This clone is judged medium-sized. V is TRBV20-1 and J is TRBJ1-1, with D perhaps TRBD1 (5 bases). The CDR3 is 15 amino acids. V was cut by 3 bases and J by 5 bases, with 19 bases left in between. Germline V gene data show CDR1 as DFQATT and CDR2 as SNEGSKA (reference sequence). CDR3 protein: CSASTPGRGLTEAFF. The CDR3 DNA follows: TGCAGTGCTAGTACCCCCGGGAGGGGATTAACTGAAGCTTTCTTT.

This clone was recorded once. The chain has TRBV15 and TRBJ1-5, with a tentative D call TRBD1 (6 bases). V was pared by 3 bases and J by 3 bases, with 9 bases between. CDR3 length: 14 amino acids. Germline CDR1 is LNHNV and CDR2 is YYDKDF (reference sequence). The CDR3 DNA sequence: TGTGCCACCAGCAGTTGGGACAACAATCAGCCCCAGCATTTT. The encoded protein is CATSSWDNNQPQHF.

This clone is medium-sized (0.01 to 0.1%) by share. The chain combines TRBV2 with TRBJ2-4; 8 bases fit TRBD1. The junction had 4 bases not matched to a gene; V was cut back by 5 bases and J by 1 base. Germline assignment: CDR1 SNHLY and CDR2 FYNNEI. This CDR3 has 15 residues. The CDR3 bases are TGTGCCAGCAGTCAAACAGGGGGGGCCAAAAACATTCAGTACTTC. Translating gives CASSQTGGAKNIQYF. The variable domain in full, completed from reference TRBV2 and TRBJ2-4, reads EPEVTQTPSHQVTQMGQEVILRCVPISNHLYFYWYRQILGQKVEFLVSFYNNEISEKSEIFDDQFSVERPDGSNFTLKIRSTKLEDSAMYFCASSQTGGAKNIQYFGAGTRLSVL.

V is TRBV6-2 or TRBV6-3 and J is TRBJ1-1, with D uncertain. V was cut by 0 bases and J by 0 bases, with 8 bases left in between. Germline V gene sequence: CDR1 MNHEY, CDR2 SVGEGT. The CDR3 has 15 residues. The CDR3 bases are TGTGCCAGCAGTTACTCGACACCCATGAACACTGAAGCTTTCTTT. Amino acid sequence: CASSYSTPMNTEAFF.

The rearrangement joins TRBV28 to TRBJ2-7, with unresolved D. Germline CDR1 reads MDHEN; CDR2 reads SYDVKM. V gave up 2 bases and J gave up 0 bases, with 14 bases separating them. The CDR3 consists of 16 residues. CDR3: CASSLHAAGNSYEQYF. The CDR3 DNA reads TGTGCCAGCAGTTTACATGCGGCTGGCAACTCCTACGAGCAGTACTTC. Variable domain in full (rest from reference TRBV28 and TRBJ2-7): DVKVTQSSRYLVKRTGEKVFLECVQDMDHENMFWYRQDPGLGLRLIYFSYDVKMKEKGDIPEGYSVSREKKERFSLILESASTNQTSMYLCASSLHAAGNSYEQYFGPGTRLTVT.

The V call is TRBV5-4, the J call TRBJ1-1; D might be TRBD1 (6 bases). V shed 0 bases and J shed 6 bases, with 9 bases lying between them. CDR1 and CDR2 (germline): SGHNT, YYREEE (reference sequence). The CDR3 sequence is 13 residues long. The CDR3 loop is CASSLGGLSEAFF. The CDR3 DNA reads TGTGCCAGCAGCTTGGGGGGGCTTTCTGAAGCTTTCTTT. Full variable domain (remainder filled in from reference TRBV5-4 and TRBJ1-1): ETGVTQSPTHLIKTRGQQVTLRCSSQSGHNTVSWYQQALGQGPQFIFQYYREEENGRGNFPPRFSGLQFPNYSSELNVNALELDDSALYLCASSLGGLSEAFFGQGTRLTVV.

The genes are TRBV12-3 or TRBV12-4 and TRBJ1-2, with D unclear. V dropped 5 bases and J dropped 12 bases, with 16 bases sitting between them. CDR3 size: 12 residues. CDR3 sequence: CASSNALSRHTF. CDR3 coding DNA: TGTGCCAGCAGTAACGCACTATCCCGTCACACCTTC.

The rearrangement links TRBV2 to TRBJ2-1, with TRBD2 matching over 9 bases. The germline V gene encodes CDR1 SNHLY and CDR2 FYNNEI. The CDR3 covers 15 residues. V shed 1 base, J shed 7 bases, and the junction held 5 bases outside the gene matches. The CDR3 here is CASSEVGLAGNEQFF. DNA of the CDR3: TGTGCCAGCAGTGAAGTCGGGCTAGCGGGGAATGAGCAGTTCTTC. Full variable domain (remainder filled in from reference TRBV2 and TRBJ2-1): EPEVTQTPSHQVTQMGQEVILRCVPISNHLYFYWYRQILGQKVEFLVSFYNNEISEKSEIFDDQFSVERPDGSNFTLKIRSTKLEDSAMYFCASSEVGLAGNEQFFGPGTRLTVL.

The rearrangement uses TRBV5-4 and TRBJ2-7; 7 bases fit TRBD2. The V and J ends lost 0 bases and 2 bases, in that order; junction bases with no gene match: 5. In germline, CDR1 is SGHNT, CDR2 YYREEE (reference sequence). The CDR3 length is 15 residues. CDR3 protein: CASSLGSGLTYEQYF. DNA of the CDR3: TGTGCCAGCAGCTTGGGTAGCGGGCTAACCTACGAGCAGTACTTC.

The chain links TRBV18 to TRBJ1-2; 11 bases fit TRBD1. CDR1 and CDR2 (germline): KGHSH, LQKENI. The CDR3 is 15 amino acids. J lost 5 bases, V lost 2 bases, and 4 bases had no gene match. The CDR3 spells CASSPTGQGEYGYTF. The CDR3 nucleotides read TGTGCCAGCTCACCAACGGGACAGGGGGAATATGGCTACACCTTC.

V gene TRBV7-9 combines with J gene TRBJ1-1, with no clear D. This CDR3 region has 12 residues. CDR1 is SEHNR and CDR2 is FQNEAQ in the germline V gene (reference sequence). V was cut by 4 bases and J by 1 base, with 4 bases left in between. For the CDR3, the DNA is TGTGCCAGCAGCTACACGAACACTGAAGCTTTCTTT. It yields the protein CASSYTNTEAFF.

This clone was counted only a few times. The chain is built from TRBV6-6 and TRBJ1-1, with a weak D call TRBD1 (5 bases). The germline V gene encodes CDR1 MNHNY and CDR2 SVGAGI (reference sequence). CDR3 size: 14 residues. Trimming left V 6 bases short and J 1 base short, with 12 bases between. The CDR3 spells CASSLAGGNTEAFF. The CDR3 DNA reads TGTGCCAGCAGCCTAGCGGGGGGGAACACTGAAGCTTTCTTT.

This chain uses TRBV28 with TRBJ2-3; possible D gene TRBD1, 5 bases. The CDR3 has 15 residues. V was cut by 3 bases and J by 2 bases, with 12 bases left in between. Germline V gives CDR1 MDHEN, CDR2 SYDVKM. The CDR3 DNA reads TGTGCCAGCAGTTTTCCGACAGCCTTCACAGATACGCAGTATTTT. It codes for CASSFPTAFTDTQYF.

This chain links TRBV30 with TRBJ2-7; D ambiguous. The CDR3 loop spans 12 amino acids. In germline, CDR1 is GTSNPN, CDR2 SVGIG (reference sequence). V was trimmed by 2 bases and J by 5 bases, leaving 10 bases between them. CDR3 protein: CAWSRQVDEQYF. DNA for the CDR3: TGTGCCTGGAGTCGGCAGGTGGACGAGCAGTACTTC.

The chain links TRBV28 to TRBJ2-1, with a possible D match to TRBD1 (5 bases). This CDR3 region has 14 residues. Germline CDR1 MDHEN, CDR2 SYDVKM. V was cut by 3 bases and J by 9 bases, with 15 bases left in between. The DNA of the CDR3 is TGTGCCAGCAGTTTGGGTGACAGCTGGAGTGAGCAGTTCTTC. Encoded protein: CASSLGDSWSEQFF.

The chain combines TRBV29-1 with TRBJ1-1; 8 bases fit TRBD1. This CDR3 comprises 14 residues. V gave up 3 bases and J gave up 5 bases; unmatched junction bases: 8. Germline V gene data show CDR1 as SQVTM and CDR2 as ANQGSEA. This chain's CDR3 is CSVEWKTGGTEAFF. The CDR3 DNA reads as TGCAGCGTTGAGTGGAAAACAGGGGGTACTGAAGCTTTCTTT.

This chain connects TRBV6-1 to TRBJ2-5; 9 nucleotides match TRBD2. There are 16 residues in the CDR3. Germline CDR1 and CDR2: MNHNS and SASEGT. V trimming: 2 bases; J trimming: 5 bases; junction bases outside the gene matches: 9. Here the CDR3 reads CASSESIAGAFETQYF. The DNA of the CDR3 is TGTGCCAGCAGTGAATCGATAGCGGGAGCTTTCGAGACCCAGTACTTC.

The genes are TRBV27 and TRBJ1-6; tentatively, D is TRBD1 (5 bases). The germline V gene has CDR1 MNHEY and CDR2 SMNVEV (reference sequence). The V end was cut by 4 bases, the J end by 10 bases, with 20 bases between. The CDR3 consists of 16 residues. The CDR3 bases are TGTGCCAGCAGTTCTACACCTTTCGGGGGTGGCTCACCCCTCCACTTT. This translates into CASSSTPFGGGSPLHF.

This clone has a count of ten or more. The V and J genes are TRBV10-3 and TRBJ1-1; 10 nucleotides match TRBD1. The ends lost 4 bases at V and 9 bases at J; junction bases unmatched: 11. The germline V gene has CDR1 ENHRY and CDR2 SYGVKD. This CDR3 is 15 amino acids long. CDR3 sequence reads: CAISGSGTGDQKAFF. Written as DNA, the CDR3 is TGTGCCATCAGTGGTTCCGGGACAGGGGATCAAAAAGCTTTCTTT.

This chain connects TRBV5-1 to TRBJ1-6; TRBD1 aligns across 12 bases. CDR3 length: 16 residues. V lost 0 bases to trimming and J lost 9 bases; unmatched junction nucleotides: 4. The germline gives CDR1 SGHRS, CDR2 YFSETQ. The chain's CDR3 is CASSLAGQGASSPLHF. In DNA, the CDR3 is TGCGCCAGCAGCTTGGCGGGACAGGGGGCGAGTTCACCCCTCCACTTT.

This sequence joins TRBV7-9 and TRBJ2-3, with no clear D. Germline V gives CDR1 SEHNR, CDR2 FQNEAQ (reference sequence). The V and J ends lost 5 bases and 3 bases respectively, with 3 bases between them. This CDR3 has 11 residues. The CDR3 protein is CASSPTDTQYF. The DNA for the CDR3 is TGTGCCAGCAGCCCAACAGATACGCAGTATTTT.

This chain uses TRBV18 with TRBJ2-2, with 14 bases that match TRBD2. The CDR3 covers 17 residues. Per the germline V gene, CDR1 is KGHSH and CDR2 is LQKENI. J gave up 4 bases and V 3 bases, and 4 bases lay outside the gene matches. Here the CDR3 DNA reads TGTGCCAGCTCACCCCCTGGACTAGCGGGGGGCACCGGGGAGCTGTTTTTT. Its translation: CASSPPGLAGGTGELFF.

This clone was seen many times. V and J are TRBV19 and TRBJ2-1; 7 bases line up with TRBD1. CDR3 length equals 13 residues. Trimming took 5 bases from V and 7 from J; bases not matched to a gene: 5. The germline CDR1 and CDR2 sequences are LNHDA and SQIVND (reference sequence). The CDR3 here is CASSPTGWNEQFF. CDR3 nucleotides: TGTGCCAGTAGTCCGACAGGGTGGAATGAGCAGTTCTTC.

V usage is TRBV7-9 and J usage is TRBJ1-2, with 7 bases lining up with TRBD1. Looked up from germline, CDR1 is SEHNR and CDR2 is FQNEAQ (reference sequence). This CDR3 is built from 14 residues. V dropped 5 bases and J dropped 7; count of bases not matched to a gene: 10. CDR3 amino acids: CASSPPGQSVGYTF. DNA of the CDR3: TGTGCCAGCAGCCCTCCGGGACAGTCGGTTGGCTACACCTTC.